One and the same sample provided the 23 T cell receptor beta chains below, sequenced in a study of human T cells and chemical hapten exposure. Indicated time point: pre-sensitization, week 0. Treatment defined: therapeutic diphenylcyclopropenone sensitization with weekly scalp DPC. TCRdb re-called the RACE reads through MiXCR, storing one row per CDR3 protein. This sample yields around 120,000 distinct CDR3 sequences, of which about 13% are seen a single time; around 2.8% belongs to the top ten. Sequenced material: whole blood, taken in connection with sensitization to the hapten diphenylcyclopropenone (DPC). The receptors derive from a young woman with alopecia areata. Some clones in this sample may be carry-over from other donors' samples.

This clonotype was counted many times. CDR3 in DNA: TGTGCCAGCAGTTTATCACCCACGGGGGAGACCCAGTACTTC. It codes for CASSLSPTGETQYF. The chain joins TRBV27 to TRBJ2-5, with D maybe TRBD2 (5 bases). Germline values: CDR1 MNHEY, CDR2 SMNVEV (reference sequence). The length of the CDR3 is 14 residues. Trimming stripped 0 bases from V and 5 bases from J, with 10 bases between.

The CDR3, as DNA: TGTGCCAGCAGCAGCGGAGGGGTCAATGAGCAGTTCTTC. Its translation: CASSSGGVNEQFF. The V call is TRBV5-4, the J call TRBJ2-1; perhaps TRBD2 as D (6 bases). CDR1 is SGHNT and CDR2 is YYREEE in the germline V gene (reference sequence). This CDR3 is 13 amino acids long. Trimming pared 4 bases from V and 6 bases from J, leaving 11 bases between.

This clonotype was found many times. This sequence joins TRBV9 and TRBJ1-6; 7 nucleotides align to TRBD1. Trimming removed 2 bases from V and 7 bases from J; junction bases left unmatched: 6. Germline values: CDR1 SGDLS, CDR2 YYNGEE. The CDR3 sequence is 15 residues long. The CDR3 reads CASSVGQGGNSPLHF. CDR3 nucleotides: TGTGCCAGCAGCGTCGGCCAGGGGGGGAATTCACCCCTCCACTTT.

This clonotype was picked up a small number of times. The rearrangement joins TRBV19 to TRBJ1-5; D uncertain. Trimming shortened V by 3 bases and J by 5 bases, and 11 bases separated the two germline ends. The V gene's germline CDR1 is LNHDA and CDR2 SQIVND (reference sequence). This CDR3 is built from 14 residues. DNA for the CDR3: TGTGCCAGTAGTATTAGGGAGTTCGATCAGCCCCAGCATTTT. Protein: CASSIREFDQPQHF.

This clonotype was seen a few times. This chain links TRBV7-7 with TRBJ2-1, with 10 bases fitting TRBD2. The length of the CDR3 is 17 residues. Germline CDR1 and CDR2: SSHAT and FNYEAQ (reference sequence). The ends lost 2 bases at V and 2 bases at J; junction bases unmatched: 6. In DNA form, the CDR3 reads TGTGCCAGCAGCTTAAAAAGGACTAGCGGAGCCTACAATGAGCAGTTCTTC. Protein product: CASSLKRTSGAYNEQFF.

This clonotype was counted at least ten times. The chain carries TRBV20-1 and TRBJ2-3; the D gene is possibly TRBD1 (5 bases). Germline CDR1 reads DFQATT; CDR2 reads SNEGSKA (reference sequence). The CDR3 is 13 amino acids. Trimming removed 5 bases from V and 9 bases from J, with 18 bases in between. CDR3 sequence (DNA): TGCAGTGCTCCTGACAGAAAAGCCTACACGCAGTATTTT. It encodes CSAPDRKAYTQYF.

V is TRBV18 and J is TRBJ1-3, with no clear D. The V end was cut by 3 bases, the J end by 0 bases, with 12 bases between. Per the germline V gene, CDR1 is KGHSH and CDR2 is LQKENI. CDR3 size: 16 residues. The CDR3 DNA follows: TGTGCCAGCTCACCGGTCAGGTCTAGCTCTGGAAACACCATATATTTT. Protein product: CASSPVRSSSGNTIYF.

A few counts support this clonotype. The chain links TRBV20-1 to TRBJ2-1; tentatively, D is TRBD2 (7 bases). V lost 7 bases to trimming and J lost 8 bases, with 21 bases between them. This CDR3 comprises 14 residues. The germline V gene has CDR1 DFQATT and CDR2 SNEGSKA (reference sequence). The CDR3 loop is CSVSAGARSDEQFF. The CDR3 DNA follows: TGCAGTGTATCGGCGGGGGCCCGTTCTGATGAGCAGTTCTTC.

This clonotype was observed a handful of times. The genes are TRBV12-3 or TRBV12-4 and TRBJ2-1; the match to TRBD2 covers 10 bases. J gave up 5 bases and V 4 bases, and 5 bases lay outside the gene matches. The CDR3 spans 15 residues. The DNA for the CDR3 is TGTGCCAGCAGTTGGGAGCGGGGGGGGCACAATGAGCAGTTCTTC. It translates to CASSWERGGHNEQFF.

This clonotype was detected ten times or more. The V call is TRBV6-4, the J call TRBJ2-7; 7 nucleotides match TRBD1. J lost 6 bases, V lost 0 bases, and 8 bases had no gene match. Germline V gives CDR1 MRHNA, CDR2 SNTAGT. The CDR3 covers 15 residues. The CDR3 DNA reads TGTGCCAGCAGTGACTCCGGACAGGCGTCTCGCGAGCAGTACTTC. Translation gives CASSDSGQASREQYF.

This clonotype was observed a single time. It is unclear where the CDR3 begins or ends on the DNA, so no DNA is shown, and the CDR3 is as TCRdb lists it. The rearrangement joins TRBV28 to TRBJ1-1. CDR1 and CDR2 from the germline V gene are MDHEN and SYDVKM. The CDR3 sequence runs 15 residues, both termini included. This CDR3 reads CASSSSRRGNTEAFF.

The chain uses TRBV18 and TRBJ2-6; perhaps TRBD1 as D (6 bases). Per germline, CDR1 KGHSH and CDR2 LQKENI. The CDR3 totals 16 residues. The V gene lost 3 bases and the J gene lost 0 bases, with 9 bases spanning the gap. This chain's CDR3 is CASSPGQPSGANVLTF. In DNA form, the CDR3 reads TGTGCCAGCTCACCTGGACAGCCCTCTGGGGCCAACGTCCTGACTTTC.

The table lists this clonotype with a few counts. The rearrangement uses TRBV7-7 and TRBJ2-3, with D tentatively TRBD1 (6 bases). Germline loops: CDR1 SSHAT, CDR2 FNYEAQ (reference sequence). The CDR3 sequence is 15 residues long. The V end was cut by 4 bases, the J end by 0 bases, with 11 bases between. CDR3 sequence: CASSSTTGSTDTQYF. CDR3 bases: TGTGCCAGCAGCTCTACCACAGGGAGCACAGATACGCAGTATTTT.

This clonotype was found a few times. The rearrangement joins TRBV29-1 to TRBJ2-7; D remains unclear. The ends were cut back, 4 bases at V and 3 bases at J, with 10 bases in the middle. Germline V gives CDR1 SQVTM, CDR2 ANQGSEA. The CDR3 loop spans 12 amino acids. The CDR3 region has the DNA TGCAGCGTTGTAGGAGAAAACTACGAGCAGTACTTC. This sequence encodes CSVVGENYEQYF.

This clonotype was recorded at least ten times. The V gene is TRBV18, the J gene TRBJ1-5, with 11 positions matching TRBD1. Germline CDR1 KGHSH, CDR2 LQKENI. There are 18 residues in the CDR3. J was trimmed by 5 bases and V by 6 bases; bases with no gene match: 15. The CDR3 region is CASSRLPPGQGGHQPQHF. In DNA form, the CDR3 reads TGTGCCAGCTCGCGTCTTCCCCCGGGACAGGGGGGTCATCAGCCCCAGCATTTT.

CDR3 coding DNA: TGTGCCAGCAGCTTGGCCGGGGGAATTGAAGCTTTCTTT. This encodes CASSLAGGIEAFF. The chain is built from TRBV5-5 and TRBJ1-1; tentative D call: TRBD1 (5 bases). CDR3 length equals 13 residues. CDR1 SGHKS and CDR2 YYEKEE come from the germline V gene (reference sequence). The germline V and J ends were trimmed by 0 bases and 7 bases, with 10 bases remaining between them.

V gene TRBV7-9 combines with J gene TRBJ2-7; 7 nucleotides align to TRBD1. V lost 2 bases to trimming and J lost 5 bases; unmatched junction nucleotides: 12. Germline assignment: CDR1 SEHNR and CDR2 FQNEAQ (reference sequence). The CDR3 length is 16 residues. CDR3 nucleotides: TGTGCCAGCAGCTTACGATTAGGCAGGGGGAACAACGAGCAGTACTTC. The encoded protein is CASSLRLGRGNNEQYF.

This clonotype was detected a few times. CDR3 region: CSASDRETQYF. For the CDR3, the DNA is TGCAGTGCTAGTGATAGAGAGACCCAGTACTTC. This sequence joins TRBV20-1 and TRBJ2-5; D remains unclear. V lost 3 bases to trimming and J lost 4 bases, with 6 bases between them. The CDR3 length is 11 residues. Germline V gives CDR1 DFQATT, CDR2 SNEGSKA (reference sequence).

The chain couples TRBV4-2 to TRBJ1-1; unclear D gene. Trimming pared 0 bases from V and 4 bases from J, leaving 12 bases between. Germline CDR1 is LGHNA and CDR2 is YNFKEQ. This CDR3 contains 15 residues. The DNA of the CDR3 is TGTGCCAGCAGCCAAGATGTCGGGCGGCCCACTGAAGCTTTCTTT. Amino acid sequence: CASSQDVGRPTEAFF.

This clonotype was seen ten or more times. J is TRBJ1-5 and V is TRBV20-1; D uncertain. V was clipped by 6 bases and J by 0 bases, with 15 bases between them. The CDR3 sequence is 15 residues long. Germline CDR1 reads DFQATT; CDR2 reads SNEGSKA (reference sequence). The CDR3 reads CSAISLGHSNQPQHF. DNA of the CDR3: TGCAGTGCCATCAGCCTGGGTCATAGCAATCAGCCCCAGCATTTT.

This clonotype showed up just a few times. This CDR3 reads CSAWTDISTDTQYF. The CDR3 DNA follows: TGCAGCGCATGGACAGATATTAGCACAGATACGCAGTATTTT. The rearrangement uses TRBV29-1 and TRBJ2-3; TRBD1 might be the D (6 bases). The CDR3 extends over 14 amino acids. Trimming took 7 bases from V and 0 from J, leaving 14 bases between them. The germline gives CDR1 SQVTM, CDR2 ANQGSEA.

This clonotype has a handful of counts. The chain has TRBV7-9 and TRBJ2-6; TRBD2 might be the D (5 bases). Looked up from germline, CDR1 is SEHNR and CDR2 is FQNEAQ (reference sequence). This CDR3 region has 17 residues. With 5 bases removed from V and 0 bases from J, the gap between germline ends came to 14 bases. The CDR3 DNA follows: TGTGCCAGCAGCGCCGGGGAAAACTACTCTGGGGCCAACGTCCTGACTTTC. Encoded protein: CASSAGENYSGANVLTF.

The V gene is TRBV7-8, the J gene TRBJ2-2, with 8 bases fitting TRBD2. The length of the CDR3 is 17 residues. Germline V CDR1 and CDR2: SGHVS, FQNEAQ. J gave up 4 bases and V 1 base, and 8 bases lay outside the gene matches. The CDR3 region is CASSLDIRAGATGELFF. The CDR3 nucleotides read TGTGCCAGCAGCTTAGACATCAGAGCGGGAGCCACCGGGGAGCTGTTTTTT.